The 32 T cell receptor beta chains in this list originate from one sample, sequenced in a study of T-cell memory formation after mild COVID-19. TCRdb redid the calling of the 5' RACE reads with MiXCR, one entry per CDR3 protein. The sample gives some 210,000 distinct CDR3 sequences, approximately 20% of which show up once; 2% to 3% is in the top ten. The specimen was PBMCs or a T cell subset sorted from them (not recorded which). The source of these receptors is an adult woman who had mild COVID-19 (a few samples of this study predate the infection). Cell type and time point are not known.

J is TRBJ1-6 and V is TRBV27, with a weak D call TRBD1 (6 bases). The CDR3 contains 16 residues. Germline lookup yields CDR1 MNHEY and CDR2 SMNVEV (reference sequence). Trimming took off 6 bases at V and 8 bases at J, with 20 bases between the two ends. This CDR3 is CASRPGTQGGHSPLHF. For the CDR3, the DNA is TGTGCCAGCAGACCCGGGACACAAGGGGGGCATTCACCCCTCCACTTT.

This clonotype was found a few times. The rearrangement uses TRBV12-3 or TRBV12-4 and TRBJ1-1; TRBD1 agrees at 7 bases. After removal of 4 bases from V and 4 bases from J, the junction contained 9 bases not matched to a gene. The CDR3 totals 15 residues. CDR3: CASSSQGGYGTEAFF. CDR3 nucleotide sequence: TGTGCCAGCAGTTCTCAGGGGGGGTATGGCACTGAAGCTTTCTTT.

J is TRBJ1-5 and V is TRBV7-6; no clear D. The CDR3 spans 15 residues. The germline V and J ends were trimmed by 2 bases and 5 bases, with 13 bases remaining between them. From germline, CDR1 is SGHVS and CDR2 FNYEAQ. The CDR3 region is CASSLRAAQDQPQHF. In DNA, the CDR3 is TGTGCCAGCAGCTTAAGGGCCGCGCAGGATCAGCCCCAGCATTTT. Based on the CDR3 plus reference TRBV7-6 and TRBJ1-5, the full variable domain is GAGVSQSPRYKVTKRGQDVALRCDPISGHVSLYWYRQALGQGPEFLTYFNYEAQQDKSGLPNDRFSAERPEGSISTLTIQRTEQRDSAMYRCASSLRAAQDQPQHFGDGTRLSIL.

The chain recombines TRBV12-3 or TRBV12-4 with TRBJ1-1; weak D call: TRBD1 (6 bases). CDR3 length: 15 amino acids. V shed 4 bases and J shed 5 bases, with 17 bases lying between them. CDR3 coding DNA: TGTGCCAGCAGTTCCTGGCCGGGGGGCGATACTGAAGCTTTCTTT. Protein product: CASSSWPGGDTEAFF.

With regard to this clonotype: The junction departs from germline at one end; a sequencing error may be responsible. CDR3 sequence: CSVEAPGRRNTIYF. As DNA, the CDR3 is TGCAGCGTGGAAGCCCCCGGGCGTCGAAACACCATATATTTT. The gene calls are TRBV29-1 and TRBJ1-3, with D unclear. Germline V gene data show CDR1 as SQVTM and CDR2 as ANQGSEA. This CDR3 is 14 amino acids long.

This clonotype was counted only a few times. The CDR3 protein is CASSLQDSYEQYF. Written as DNA, the CDR3 is TGTGCCAGCAGTTTGCAGGACTCCTACGAGCAGTACTTC. The chain links TRBV12-3 or TRBV12-4 to TRBJ2-7, with D hard to call. CDR3 size: 13 residues. The V end lost 3 bases, the J end lost 0 bases, and 6 bases lay between the germline ends.

This clonotype was observed a few times. The chain joins TRBV20-1 to TRBJ1-2; 7 nucleotides match TRBD1. The CDR3 spans 12 residues. CDR1 and CDR2 from the germline V gene are DFQATT and SNEGSKA (reference sequence). The V and J ends lost 5 bases and 4 bases, in that order; junction bases with no gene match: 4. CDR3 DNA sequence: TGCAGTGCTCCCAGGGGGGCCTATGGCTACACCTTC. Protein sequence: CSAPRGAYGYTF.

CDR3 amino acids: CASSSPKRALAKNIQYF. For the CDR3, the DNA is TGTGCCAGCAGCTCGCCGAAGCGGGCCCTAGCCAAAAACATTCAGTACTTC. The rearrangement uses TRBV5-6 and TRBJ2-4; TRBD2 might be the D (6 bases). Between the trimmed V and J ends, which lost 3 bases and 0 bases, there was a span of 16 bases. From germline, CDR1 is SGHDT and CDR2 YYEEEE. The CDR3 extends over 17 amino acids.

This clonotype was seen a handful of times. The chain has TRBV2 and TRBJ1-5, with D unresolved. The germline gives CDR1 SNHLY, CDR2 FYNNEI. V was clipped by 2 bases and J by 9 bases, with 11 bases between them. The CDR3 totals 13 residues. CDR3 sequence (DNA): TGTGCCAGCAGTGAATCCGCGATAGGGCCCCAGCATTTT. Protein product: CASSESAIGPQHF.

The rearrangement uses TRBV5-4 and TRBJ2-1; TRBD2 matches at 7 bases. The CDR3 has 15 amino acids. In germline, CDR1 is SGHNT, CDR2 YYREEE (reference sequence). Trimming took 3 bases from V and 5 from J; bases not matched to a gene: 8. The CDR3 DNA sequence: TGTGCCAGCAGCTCGACCGGGAGGACCAACAATGAGCAGTTCTTC. Protein: CASSSTGRTNNEQFF.

J is TRBJ1-1 and V is TRBV5-1; the D is unclear. Trimming left V 0 bases short and J 0 bases short, with 12 bases between. Germline loops: CDR1 SGHRS, CDR2 YFSETQ. The CDR3 sequence is 16 residues long. The chain's CDR3 is CASSLEPPNMNTEAFF. The CDR3 DNA reads as TGCGCCAGCAGCTTGGAGCCACCTAACATGAACACTGAAGCTTTCTTT.

This clonotype was seen only a few times. The V call is TRBV5-1, the J call TRBJ1-6; 9 bases line up with TRBD1. The CDR3 sequence is 14 residues long. V dropped 4 bases and J dropped 8; count of bases not matched to a gene: 4. Looked up from germline, CDR1 is SGHRS and CDR2 is YFSETQ. CDR3 sequence: CASSQDRGYSPLHF. The DNA of the CDR3 is TGCGCCAGCAGCCAGGACAGGGGATATTCACCCCTCCACTTT.

Ten or more counts support this clonotype. The chain uses TRBV27 and TRBJ2-2, with 9 bases that match TRBD2. V trimming: 5 bases; J trimming: 5 bases; junction bases outside the gene matches: 9. This CDR3 comprises 16 residues. Germline V gene sequence: CDR1 MNHEY, CDR2 SMNVEV (reference sequence). CDR3 region: CASSPLAGASTGELFF. The CDR3 nucleotides are TGTGCCAGCAGTCCATTAGCGGGAGCAAGTACCGGGGAGCTGTTTTTT.

This clonotype was found a few times. The chain joins TRBV5-1 to TRBJ1-2, with D uncertain. Trimming shortened V by 0 bases and J by 6 bases, and 6 bases separated the two germline ends. Germline CDR1 SGHRS, CDR2 YFSETQ. The CDR3 contains 12 residues. The CDR3 bases are TGCGCCAGCAGCTTGGATGGTCATGGCTACACCTTC. Residues: CASSLDGHGYTF.

This clonotype was detected only a few times. V gene TRBV4-1 combines with J gene TRBJ1-1; 9 positions match TRBD1. The junction had 3 bases not matched to a gene; V was cut back by 0 bases and J by 10 bases. CDR3 length equals 13 residues. Germline V gene data show CDR1 as MGHRA and CDR2 as YSYEKL. The DNA of the CDR3 is TGCGCCAGCAGCCAAGAGGTGGGACAGGGAGCTTTCTTT. Translation: CASSQEVGQGAFF.

This clonotype appeared many times. The chain recombines TRBV4-1 with TRBJ2-5; tentatively, D is TRBD2 (6 bases). CDR3 length: 15 residues. From germline, CDR1 is MGHRA and CDR2 YSYEKL. V lost 4 bases to trimming and J lost 3 bases, with 15 bases between them. CDR3 amino acids: CASSPSGTEEETQYF. The DNA for the CDR3 is TGCGCCAGCAGCCCTTCCGGGACTGAGGAAGAGACCCAGTACTTC.

The V call is TRBV20-1, the J call TRBJ2-1, with D possibly TRBD2 on 5 matching bases. This CDR3 has 13 amino acids. The germline gives CDR1 DFQATT, CDR2 SNEGSKA (reference sequence). Trimming removed 6 bases from V and 2 bases from J, with 11 bases in between. The CDR3, as DNA: TGCAGTGCCACGGGGAAGACCTACAATGAGCAGTTCTTC. Its translation is CSATGKTYNEQFF.

This clonotype was observed a few times. J is TRBJ1-2 and V is TRBV4-3, with 8 bases matching TRBD1. Trimming removed 1 base from V and 0 bases from J; junction bases left unmatched: 10. There are 18 residues in the CDR3. Germline V CDR1 and CDR2: LGHNA, YSLEER. The CDR3 region has the DNA TGCGCCAGCAGCCAAGTCCCCGAGGACAGGGCCGCTAACTATGGCTACACCTTC. Translated, it gives CASSQVPEDRAANYGYTF.

This clonotype was detected ten times or more. The chain uses TRBV20-1 and TRBJ1-6; TRBD1 might be the D (6 bases). The CDR3 length is 13 residues. V was pared by 3 bases and J by 8 bases, with 11 bases between. The germline CDR1 and CDR2 sequences are DFQATT and SNEGSKA (reference sequence). The CDR3 reads CSASEGDYSPLHF. CDR3 in DNA: TGCAGTGCTAGTGAGGGGGACTATTCACCCCTCCACTTT.

This clonotype was found a few times. The chain links TRBV20-1 to TRBJ2-1, with 10 nucleotides matching TRBD2. V shed 0 bases and J 8 bases; nucleotides not matched to a gene: 4. Germline CDR1 and CDR2: DFQATT and SNEGSKA (reference sequence). This CDR3 contains 14 residues. The CDR3 is CSAREVAGGYEQFF. The CDR3 coding sequence is TGCAGTGCTAGAGAAGTAGCGGGGGGCTATGAGCAGTTCTTC.

This clonotype was picked up a small number of times. The chain has TRBV11-2 and TRBJ2-5; a weak D match, TRBD2 (6 bases). Germline CDR1 and CDR2: SGHAT and FQNNGV. V was trimmed by 5 bases and J by 9 bases, leaving 22 bases between them. This CDR3 has 15 residues. The CDR3 here is CASSPRGYSGNAQYF. The CDR3 nucleotides read TGTGCCAGCAGCCCCCGCGGATATAGCGGCAATGCCCAGTACTTC.

This clonotype showed up just a few times. The V and J genes are TRBV30 and TRBJ1-3, with D perhaps matching TRBD1 (6 bases). CDR1 and CDR2 (germline): GTSNPN, SVGIG (reference sequence). CDR3 size: 15 residues. V lost 1 base and J 9 bases, leaving 19 bases between the germline ends. The CDR3 DNA follows: TGTGCCTGGAGTGGATCCCAGGGGACGGGCCGCACCATATATTTT. Its translation: CAWSGSQGTGRTIYF.

This clonotype has at least ten counts. The V call is TRBV10-2, the J call TRBJ1-5; a weak D match, TRBD1 (6 bases). CDR3 length: 14 amino acids. The V end lost 8 bases, the J end lost 1 base, and 12 bases lay between the germline ends. CDR1 WSHSY and CDR2 SAAADI come from the germline V gene. CDR3 amino acids: CASGQGMSNQPQHF. In DNA form, the CDR3 reads TGCGCCAGCGGGCAGGGGATGAGCAATCAGCCCCAGCATTTT.

In this sample, this clonotype turned up many times. The CDR3 loop is CASSPASRMFF. DNA of the CDR3: TGTGCCAGCTCACCGGCCAGCCGTATGTTCTTC. This chain connects TRBV18 to TRBJ2-1; no definite D call. V was shortened by 3 bases and J by 15 bases, with 12 bases between the two germline ends. The CDR3 is 11 residues long. Looked up from germline, CDR1 is KGHSH and CDR2 is LQKENI.

This clonotype was detected a few times. The rearrangement links TRBV6-5 to TRBJ1-1; 8 bases align to TRBD1. CDR3 length equals 14 residues. The V gene end was trimmed by 4 bases and the J gene end by 4 bases; junction bases not matched to a gene: 5. CDR1 is MNHEY, CDR2 SVGAGI, per germline. DNA of the CDR3: TGTGCCAGCAGTTCCCCGGGACAGGTCACTGAAGCTTTCTTT. Its translation is CASSSPGQVTEAFF.

The chain employs TRBV3-1 and TRBJ2-5, with D perhaps matching TRBD2 (6 bases). V gave up 4 bases and J gave up 5 bases, with 14 bases separating them. This CDR3 comprises 14 residues. Per the germline V gene, CDR1 is LGHDT and CDR2 is YNNKEL (reference sequence). The chain's CDR3 is CASSPGLPQETQYF. In DNA, the CDR3 is TGTGCCAGCAGCCCAGGACTACCCCAGGAGACCCAGTACTTC.

A few counts support this clonotype. V and J are TRBV6-5 and TRBJ1-2; possible D gene TRBD1, 6 bases. The V gene's germline CDR1 is MNHEY and CDR2 SVGAGI. Between the trimmed V and J ends, which lost 5 bases and 2 bases, there was a span of 15 bases. There are 15 residues in the CDR3. CDR3 in DNA: TGTGCCAGCAGTCGGATGACAGGCACCAACTATGGCTACACCTTC. Translated: CASSRMTGTNYGYTF.

The chain is built from TRBV9 and TRBJ2-1; possible D gene TRBD1, 6 bases. The CDR3 has 12 amino acids. Per the germline V gene, CDR1 is SGDLS and CDR2 is YYNGEE. Trimming removed 4 bases from V and 8 bases from J, with 10 bases in between. CDR3 in amino acids: CASSSSGDEQFF. CDR3 nucleotide sequence: TGTGCCAGCAGCTCCTCAGGGGATGAGCAGTTCTTC.

This clonotype has just a few counts. The chain employs TRBV11-2 and TRBJ2-2; 8 positions agree with TRBD1. This CDR3 is 16 amino acids long. Germline V gene sequence: CDR1 SGHAT, CDR2 FQNNGV. Losses at the gene ends were 5 bases for V and 6 bases for J; bases not matched to a gene: 11. The chain's CDR3 is CASSLQRQGQAGELFF. In DNA form, the CDR3 reads TGTGCCAGCAGCCTTCAACGACAGGGGCAAGCCGGGGAGCTGTTTTTT.

This clonotype was seen repeatedly, ten times or more. The chain combines TRBV9 with TRBJ2-3; TRBD2 aligns across 11 bases. With V trimmed by 2 bases and J by 5 bases, 4 bases remained unmatched. CDR1 is SGDLS, CDR2 YYNGEE, per germline. The CDR3 is 15 residues long. The CDR3 loop reads CASSVGLAGGDTQYF. CDR3 coding DNA: TGTGCCAGCAGCGTTGGGCTAGCGGGAGGAGATACGCAGTATTTT. Full variable domain (missing parts from reference TRBV9 and TRBJ2-3): DSGVTQTPKHLITATGQRVTLRCSPRSGDLSVYWYQQSLDQGLQFLIQYYNGEERAKGNILERFSAQQFPDLHSELNLSSLELGDSALYFCASSVGLAGGDTQYFGPGTRLTVL.

This clonotype turned up a few times. This chain links TRBV30 with TRBJ1-3, with D uncertain. There are 11 residues in the CDR3. V lost 3 bases, J lost 4 bases, and 4 bases lay in between. CDR1 GTSNPN and CDR2 SVGIG come from the germline V gene (reference sequence). CDR3 residues: CAWSRGNTIYF. The CDR3 nucleotides are TGTGCCTGGAGCAGGGGAAACACCATATATTTT.

The genes are TRBV20-1 and TRBJ1-5; no clear D gene. CDR3 length equals 12 residues. Trimming took 7 bases from V and 2 from J, leaving 9 bases between them. Germline CDR1 reads DFQATT; CDR2 reads SNEGSKA (reference sequence). CDR3 amino acids: CSGIDGNQPQHF. The CDR3 DNA sequence: TGCAGTGGCATTGACGGCAATCAGCCCCAGCATTTT.